This TCR beta chain appears in the sequencing data of a study of blood T cell repertoires in COVID-19. Across the study: Acute and convalescent COVID-19 samples came from the United States, Italy and Spain.

The V end lost 1 base, the J end lost 6 bases, and 10 bases lay between the germline ends. CDR1 and CDR2 from the germline V gene are SGHDN and FVKESK. This CDR3 is 15 amino acids long. Authors' methods: Using reference gene primer amplification, nucleated cell counts were estimated. The method was immunoSEQ multiplex PCR; TCRdb's version includes in-frame clones alone and lacks a portion of them. V, J and clone size were drawn from that table, and D and trimming were deduced from the DNA. Here the sample spans roughly 280,000 clones, 89% being singletons. The V gene is TRBV14, the J gene TRBJ1-6; no firm D call. The source material was peripheral blood. The source of this sequence is a man aged 50 to 59 with acute or convalescent COVID-19. CDR3 nucleotides: TGTGCCAGCAGCCAAGGCGGTATTTCTAATTCACCCCTCCACTTT. Protein sequence: CASSQGGISNSPLHF.